Detailed here is one T cell receptor beta chain. As yet, its antigen is unknown. The sample is drawn from a study of T cells expressing NK-cell markers. Study-wide points: Of the CD8+ T cells in about 6 donors, about 1.0-7.0% belonged to dominant NKG2C+ clonotypes.

This CDR3 is built from 13 residues. Germline CDR1 reads SQVTM; CDR2 reads ANQGSEA. From its re-call of the 5' RACE reads, TCRdb lists each CDR3 protein once, without DNA. Recorded for this sample: about 460,000 distinct CDR3 sequences. The sequence derives from a woman in her forties or fifties in good health. This chain joins TRBV29-1 and TRBJ2-1. Sample: blood T cells: a sorted CD56 or NKG2C T cell subset, CD4+ or CD8+ T cells, or bulk PBMC T cells (not recorded which). The CDR3 reads CSVDLKSYNEQFF.